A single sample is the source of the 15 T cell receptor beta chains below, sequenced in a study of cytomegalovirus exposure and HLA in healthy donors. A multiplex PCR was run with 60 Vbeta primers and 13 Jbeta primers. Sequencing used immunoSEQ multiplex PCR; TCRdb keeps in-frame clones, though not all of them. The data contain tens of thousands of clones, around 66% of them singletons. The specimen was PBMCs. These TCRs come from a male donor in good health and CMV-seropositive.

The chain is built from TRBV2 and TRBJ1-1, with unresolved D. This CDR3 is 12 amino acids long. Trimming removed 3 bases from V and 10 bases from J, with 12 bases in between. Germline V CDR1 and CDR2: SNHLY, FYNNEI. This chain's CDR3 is CASSERRYSAFF. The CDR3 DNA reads TGTGCCAGCAGTGAGAGGCGGTATTCAGCTTTCTTT. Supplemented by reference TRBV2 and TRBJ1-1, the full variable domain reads EPEVTQTPSHQVTQMGQEVILRCVPISNHLYFYWYRQILGQKVEFLVSFYNNEISEKSEIFDDQFSVERPDGSNFTLKIRSTKLEDSAMYFCASSERRYSAFFGQGTRLTVV.

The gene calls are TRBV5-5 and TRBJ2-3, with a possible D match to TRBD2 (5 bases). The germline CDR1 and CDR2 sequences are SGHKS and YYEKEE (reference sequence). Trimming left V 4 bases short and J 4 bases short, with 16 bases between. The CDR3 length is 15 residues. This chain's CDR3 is CASSPGLTLPDTQYF. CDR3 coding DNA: TGTGCCAGCAGCCCAGGACTCACCTTGCCAGATACGCAGTATTTT.

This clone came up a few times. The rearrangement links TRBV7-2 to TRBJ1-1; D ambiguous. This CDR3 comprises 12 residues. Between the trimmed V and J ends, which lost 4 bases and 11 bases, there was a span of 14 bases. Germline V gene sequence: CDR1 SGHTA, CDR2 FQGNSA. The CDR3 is CASSSWASYAFF. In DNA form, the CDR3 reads TGTGCCAGCAGCTCGTGGGCCTCGTATGCTTTCTTT.

The CDR3 here is CASSPPSGRNDEQFF. DNA of the CDR3: TGTGCCAGCTCACCGCCCAGCGGGAGGAACGATGAGCAGTTCTTC. The chain recombines TRBV18 with TRBJ2-1, with TRBD2 matching 9 bases. The CDR3 has 15 amino acids. V shed 3 bases, J shed 8 bases, and the junction held 8 bases outside the gene matches. Germline V gene data show CDR1 as KGHSH and CDR2 as LQKENI.

The CDR3 protein is CASSFVLAGADEQFF. CDR3 DNA: TGTGCCAGCAGCTTCGTACTAGCGGGAGCTGATGAGCAGTTCTTC. The rearrangement uses TRBV7-3 and TRBJ2-1, with 11 bases identical to TRBD2. This CDR3 comprises 15 residues. Germline trimming cut 3 bases from V and 8 bases from J; bases unmatched to any gene: 6. Germline CDR1 SGHTA, CDR2 FQGTGA. Full variable domain (outside the CDR3, taken from reference TRBV7-3 and TRBJ2-1): GAGVSQTPSNKVTEKGKYVELRCDPISGHTALYWYRQSLGQGPEFLIYFQGTGAADDSGLPNDRFFAVRPEGSVSTLKIQRTERGDSAVYLCASSFVLAGADEQFFGPGTRLTVL.

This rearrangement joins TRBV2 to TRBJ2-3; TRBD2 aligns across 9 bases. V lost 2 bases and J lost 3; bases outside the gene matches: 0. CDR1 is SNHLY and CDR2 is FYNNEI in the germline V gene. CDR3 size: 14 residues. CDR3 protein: CASSELAGTDTQYF. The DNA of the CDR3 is TGTGCCAGCAGTGAACTAGCGGGAACAGATACGCAGTATTTT.

Written as DNA, the CDR3 is TGTGCCAGCAGCGATAGACAGGGGAGTCGCGAGCAGTACTTC. This encodes CASSDRQGSREQYF. The genes are TRBV6-1 and TRBJ2-7; 8 positions agree with TRBD1. V gave up 6 bases and J gave up 6 bases; unmatched junction bases: 10. Germline CDR1 is MNHNS and CDR2 is SASEGT. This CDR3 has 14 amino acids.

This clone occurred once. The CDR3 region is CATTSGYEQYF. The CDR3 DNA is TGTGCCACCACTTCGGGGTACGAGCAGTACTTC. The V call is TRBV25-1, the J call TRBJ2-7; D perhaps matches TRBD2 (5 bases). The V gene lost 10 bases and the J gene lost 4 bases, with 11 bases spanning the gap. Germline assignment: CDR1 MGHDK and CDR2 SYGVNS. CDR3 length: 11 amino acids.

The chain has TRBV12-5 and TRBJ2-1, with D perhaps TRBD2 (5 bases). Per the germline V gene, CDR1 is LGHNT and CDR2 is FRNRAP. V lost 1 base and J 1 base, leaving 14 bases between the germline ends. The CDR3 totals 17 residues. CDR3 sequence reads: CASGLGGGGPSYNEQFF. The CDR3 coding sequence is TGTGCTAGTGGTTTGGGTGGCGGCGGGCCATCCTACAATGAGCAGTTCTTC.

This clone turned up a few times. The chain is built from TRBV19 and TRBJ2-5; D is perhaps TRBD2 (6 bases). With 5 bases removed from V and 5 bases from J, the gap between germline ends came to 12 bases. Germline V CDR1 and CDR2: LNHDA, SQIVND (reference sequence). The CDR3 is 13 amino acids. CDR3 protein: CASSFTGAETQYF. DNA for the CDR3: TGTGCCAGTAGTTTTACGGGAGCTGAGACCCAGTACTTC.

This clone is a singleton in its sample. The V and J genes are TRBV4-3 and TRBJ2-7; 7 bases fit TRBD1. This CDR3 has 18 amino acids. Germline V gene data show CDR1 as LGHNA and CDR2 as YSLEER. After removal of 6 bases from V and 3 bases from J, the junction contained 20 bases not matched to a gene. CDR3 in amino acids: CASSQNAAAVSGGYEQYF. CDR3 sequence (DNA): TGCGCCAGCAGTCAAAATGCGGCCGCGGTGTCAGGGGGCTACGAGCAGTACTTC.

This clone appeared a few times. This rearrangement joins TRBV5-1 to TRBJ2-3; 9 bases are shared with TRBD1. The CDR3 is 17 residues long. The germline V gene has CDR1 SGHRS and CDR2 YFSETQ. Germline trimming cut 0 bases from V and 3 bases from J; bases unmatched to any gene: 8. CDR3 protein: CASSLVLQGAGTDTQYF. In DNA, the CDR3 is TGCGCCAGCAGCTTGGTCCTACAGGGGGCTGGGACAGATACGCAGTATTTT.

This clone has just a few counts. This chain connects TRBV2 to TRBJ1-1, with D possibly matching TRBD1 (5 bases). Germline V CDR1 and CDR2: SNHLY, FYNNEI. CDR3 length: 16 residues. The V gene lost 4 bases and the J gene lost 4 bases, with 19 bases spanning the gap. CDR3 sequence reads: CASSVNPRARFTEAFF. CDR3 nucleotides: TGTGCCAGCAGTGTCAATCCCAGGGCAAGATTCACTGAAGCTTTCTTT.

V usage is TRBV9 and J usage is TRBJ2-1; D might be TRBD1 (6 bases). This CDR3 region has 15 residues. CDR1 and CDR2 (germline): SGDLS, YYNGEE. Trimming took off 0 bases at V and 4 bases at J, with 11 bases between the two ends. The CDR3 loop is CASSVARTDYNEQFF. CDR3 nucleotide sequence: TGTGCCAGCAGCGTAGCGCGGACAGATTACAATGAGCAGTTCTTC. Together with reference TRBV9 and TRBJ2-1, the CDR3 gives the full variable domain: DSGVTQTPKHLITATGQRVTLRCSPRSGDLSVYWYQQSLDQGLQFLIQYYNGEERAKGNILERFSAQQFPDLHSELNLSSLELGDSALYFCASSVARTDYNEQFFGPGTRLTVL.

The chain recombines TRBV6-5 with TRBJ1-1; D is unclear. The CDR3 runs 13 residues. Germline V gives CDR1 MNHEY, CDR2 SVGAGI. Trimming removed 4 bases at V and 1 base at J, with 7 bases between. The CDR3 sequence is CASSLQRNTEAFF. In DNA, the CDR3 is TGTGCCAGCAGTTTACAGAGGAACACTGAAGCTTTCTTT.